What follows describes a single T cell receptor (beta chain). Its target is unknown. Using immunoSEQ multiplex PCR, the repertoire was profiled, and TCRdb retains in-frame clones only, with some absent. Of about 130,000 clones in the sample, more than 70% are singletons; the top ten hold roughly 12%. This specimen belongs to a study of T cell responses to AZD1222 COVID-19 vaccine. General observations from the study: Unmutated variant regions are reportedly the target of nearly half of TCRs that are spike-specific.

V lost 3 bases and J 4 bases, leaving 16 bases between the germline ends. The CDR3 loop spans 16 amino acids. Germline V gene sequence: CDR1 KGHSH, CDR2 LQKENI. The sequence derives from an adult in good health. The specimen was peripheral blood, collected on day 0 of AZD1222 vaccination. The rearrangement uses TRBV18 and TRBJ1-5; the D is unclear. CDR3 DNA sequence: TGTGCCAGCTCACCGTTCTCTCAGGTGGGGAATCAGCCCCAGCATTTT. Residues: CASSPFSQVGNQPQHF.